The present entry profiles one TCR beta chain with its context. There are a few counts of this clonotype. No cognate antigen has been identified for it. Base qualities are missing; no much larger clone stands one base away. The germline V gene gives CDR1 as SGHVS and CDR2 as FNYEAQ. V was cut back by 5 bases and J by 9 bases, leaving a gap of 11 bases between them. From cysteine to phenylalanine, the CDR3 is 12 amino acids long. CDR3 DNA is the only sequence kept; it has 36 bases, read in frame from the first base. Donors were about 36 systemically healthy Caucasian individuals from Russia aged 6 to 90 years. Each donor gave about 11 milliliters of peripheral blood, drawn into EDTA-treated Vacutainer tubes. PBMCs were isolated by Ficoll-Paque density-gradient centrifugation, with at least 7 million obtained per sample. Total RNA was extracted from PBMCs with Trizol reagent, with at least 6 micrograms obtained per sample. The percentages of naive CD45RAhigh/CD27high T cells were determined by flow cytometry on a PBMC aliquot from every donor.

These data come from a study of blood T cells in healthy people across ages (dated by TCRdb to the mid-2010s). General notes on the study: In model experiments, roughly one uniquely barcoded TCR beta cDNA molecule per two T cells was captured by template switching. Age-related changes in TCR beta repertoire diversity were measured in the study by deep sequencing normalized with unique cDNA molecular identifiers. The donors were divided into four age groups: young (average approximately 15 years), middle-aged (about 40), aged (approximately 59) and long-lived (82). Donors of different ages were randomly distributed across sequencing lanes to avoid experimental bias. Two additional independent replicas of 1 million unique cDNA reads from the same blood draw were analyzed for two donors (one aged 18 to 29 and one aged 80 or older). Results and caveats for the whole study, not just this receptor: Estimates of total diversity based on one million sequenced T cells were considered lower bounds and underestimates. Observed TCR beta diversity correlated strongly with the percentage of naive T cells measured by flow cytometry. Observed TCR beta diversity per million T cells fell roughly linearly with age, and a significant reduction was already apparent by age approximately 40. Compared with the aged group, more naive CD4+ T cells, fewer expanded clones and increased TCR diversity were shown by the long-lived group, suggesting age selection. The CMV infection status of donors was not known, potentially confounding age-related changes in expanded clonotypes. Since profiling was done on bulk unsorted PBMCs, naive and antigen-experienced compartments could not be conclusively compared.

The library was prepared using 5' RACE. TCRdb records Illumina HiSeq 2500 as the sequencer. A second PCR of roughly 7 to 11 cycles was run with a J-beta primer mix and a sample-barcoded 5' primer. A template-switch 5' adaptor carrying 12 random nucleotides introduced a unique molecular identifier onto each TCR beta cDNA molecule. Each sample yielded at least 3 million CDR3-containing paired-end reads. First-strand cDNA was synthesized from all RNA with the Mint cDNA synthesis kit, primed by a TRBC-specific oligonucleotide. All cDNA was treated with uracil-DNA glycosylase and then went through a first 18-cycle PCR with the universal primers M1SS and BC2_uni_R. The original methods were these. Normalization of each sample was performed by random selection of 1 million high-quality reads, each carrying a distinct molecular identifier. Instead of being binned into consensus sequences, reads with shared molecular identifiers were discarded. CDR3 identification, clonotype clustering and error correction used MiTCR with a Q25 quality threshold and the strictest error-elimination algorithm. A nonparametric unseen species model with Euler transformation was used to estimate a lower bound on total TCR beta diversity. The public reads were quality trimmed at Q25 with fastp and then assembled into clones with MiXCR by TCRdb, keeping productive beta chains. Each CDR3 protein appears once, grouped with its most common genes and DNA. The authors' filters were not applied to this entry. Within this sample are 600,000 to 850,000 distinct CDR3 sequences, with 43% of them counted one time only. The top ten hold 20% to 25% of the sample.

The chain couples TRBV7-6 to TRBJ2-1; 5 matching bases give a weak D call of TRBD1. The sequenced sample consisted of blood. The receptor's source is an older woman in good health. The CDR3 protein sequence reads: CASSPGHSEQFF. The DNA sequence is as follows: TGTGCCAGCAGCCCAGGACATAGTGAGCAGTTCTTC.